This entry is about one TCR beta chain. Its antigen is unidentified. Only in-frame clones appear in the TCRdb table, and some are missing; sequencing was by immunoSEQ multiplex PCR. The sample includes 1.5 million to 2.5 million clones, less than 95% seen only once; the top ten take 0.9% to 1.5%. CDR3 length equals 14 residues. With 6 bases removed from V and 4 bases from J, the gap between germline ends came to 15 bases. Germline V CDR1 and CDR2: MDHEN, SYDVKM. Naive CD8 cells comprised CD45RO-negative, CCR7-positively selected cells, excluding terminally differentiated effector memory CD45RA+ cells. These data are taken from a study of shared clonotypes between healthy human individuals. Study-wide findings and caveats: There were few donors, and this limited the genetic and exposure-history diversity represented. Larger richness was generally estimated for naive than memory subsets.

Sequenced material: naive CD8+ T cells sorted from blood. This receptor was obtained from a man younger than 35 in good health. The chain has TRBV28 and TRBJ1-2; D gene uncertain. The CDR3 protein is CASRTGSAGYGYTF. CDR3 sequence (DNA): TGTGCCAGCAGAACTGGATCGGCGGGCTATGGCTACACCTTC.